This T cell receptor (beta chain) derives from a study of cytomegalovirus exposure and HLA in healthy donors. Notes on this clone: Antigen specificity is unknown.

PCR primers comprised 60 Vbeta and 13 Jbeta primers. Sequencing used immunoSEQ multiplex PCR; TCRdb keeps in-frame clones, though not all of them. There are about 190,000 clones in the sample; 80% to 85% occur only once, and 6.3% lies in the top ten. J gave up 2 bases and V 4 bases, and 8 bases lay outside the gene matches. Germline V gene lookup returns CDR1 SGDLS and CDR2 YYNGEE. The CDR3 is 16 amino acids. Whole-study findings and limits: Later work found most CMV-associated TCR beta chains apparently HLA-restricted.

Donors sampled were nominally healthy, though unrecorded immune exposures were likely. The source of this sequence is a man in his forties in good health and CMV-seropositive. The sample was PBMCs. The rearrangement links TRBV9 to TRBJ2-5; 10 bases line up with TRBD1. In DNA, the CDR3 is TGTGCCAGCAGCCCAGGGACAGGGGCCGGACAAGAGACCCAGTACTTC. Translating gives CASSPGTGAGQETQYF.